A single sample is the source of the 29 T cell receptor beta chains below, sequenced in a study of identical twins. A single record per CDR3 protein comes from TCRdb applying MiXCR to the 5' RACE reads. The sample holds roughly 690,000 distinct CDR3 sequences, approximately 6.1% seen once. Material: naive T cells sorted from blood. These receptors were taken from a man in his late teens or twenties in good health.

CDR3 sequence: CASSLYPGRQAEAFF. Written as DNA, the CDR3 is TGTGCCAGCAGCTTATATCCGGGGAGGCAAGCTGAAGCTTTCTTT. The chain combines TRBV7-2 with TRBJ1-1; D unclear. The CDR3 runs 15 residues. CDR1 SGHTA and CDR2 FQGNSA come from the germline V gene. V was cut by 2 bases and J by 6 bases, with 16 bases left in between.

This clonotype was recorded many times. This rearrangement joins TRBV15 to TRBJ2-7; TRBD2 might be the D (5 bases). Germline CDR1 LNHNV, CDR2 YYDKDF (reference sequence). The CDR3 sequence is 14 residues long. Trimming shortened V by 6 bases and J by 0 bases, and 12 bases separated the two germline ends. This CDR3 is CATSRTFPSYEQYF. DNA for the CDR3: TGTGCCACCAGTAGGACTTTCCCCTCCTACGAGCAGTACTTC.

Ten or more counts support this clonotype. CDR3 in amino acids: CASSGRTSGREAYNEQFF. The CDR3 nucleotides are TGTGCCAGCAGCGGCCGGACTAGCGGGAGGGAAGCCTACAATGAGCAGTTCTTC. This chain uses TRBV9 with TRBJ2-1; 15 bases map to TRBD2. Per germline, CDR1 SGDLS and CDR2 YYNGEE. This CDR3 is 18 amino acids long. With 3 bases clipped from V and 2 bases from J, the junction kept 6 bases outside the gene matches.

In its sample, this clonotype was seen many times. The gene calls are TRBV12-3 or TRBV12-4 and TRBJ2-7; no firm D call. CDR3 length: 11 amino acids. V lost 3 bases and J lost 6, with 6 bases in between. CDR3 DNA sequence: TGTGCCAGCAGTTTTGGGGTCGAGCAGTACGTC. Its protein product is CASSFGVEQYV.

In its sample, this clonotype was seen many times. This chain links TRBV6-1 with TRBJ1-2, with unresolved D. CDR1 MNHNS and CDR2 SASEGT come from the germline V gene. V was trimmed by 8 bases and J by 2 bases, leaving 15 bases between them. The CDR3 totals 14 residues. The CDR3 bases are TGTGCCAGCGGCCTGGGAACGCGGAACTATGGCTACACCTTC. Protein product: CASGLGTRNYGYTF.

The CDR3 spells CASSLNAVSYEQYF. The CDR3 nucleotides read TGTGCCAGCAGTTTAAACGCAGTCTCCTACGAGCAGTACTTC. The J gene is TRBJ2-7, the V gene TRBV12-3 or TRBV12-4; D is undetermined. The CDR3 has 14 residues. V was clipped by 2 bases and J by 0 bases, with 8 bases between them.

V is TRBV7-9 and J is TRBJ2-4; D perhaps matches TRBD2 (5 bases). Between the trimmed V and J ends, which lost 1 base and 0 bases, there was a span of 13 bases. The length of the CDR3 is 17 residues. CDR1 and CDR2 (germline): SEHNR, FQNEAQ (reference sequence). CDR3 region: CASSLVGGGPAKNIQYF. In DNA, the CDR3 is TGTGCCAGCAGCTTAGTGGGTGGAGGACCAGCCAAAAACATTCAGTACTTC.

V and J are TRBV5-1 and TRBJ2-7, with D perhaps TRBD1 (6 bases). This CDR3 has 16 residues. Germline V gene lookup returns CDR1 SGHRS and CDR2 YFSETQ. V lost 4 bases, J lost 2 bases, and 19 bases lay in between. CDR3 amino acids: CASSLADTGHPYEQYF. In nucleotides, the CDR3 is TGCGCCAGCAGCCTGGCCGACACGGGACACCCCTACGAGCAGTACTTC. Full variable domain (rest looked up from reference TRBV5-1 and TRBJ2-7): KAGVTQTPRYLIKTRGQQVTLSCSPISGHRSVSWYQQTPGQGLQFLFEYFSETQRNKGNFPGRFSGRQFSNSRSEMNVSTLELGDSALYLCASSLADTGHPYEQYFGPGTRLTVT.

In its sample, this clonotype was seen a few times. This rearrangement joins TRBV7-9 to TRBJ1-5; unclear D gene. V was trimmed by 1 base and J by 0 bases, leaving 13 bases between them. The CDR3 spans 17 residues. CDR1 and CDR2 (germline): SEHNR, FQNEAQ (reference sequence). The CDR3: CASSLDISEDSNQPQHF. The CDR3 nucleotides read TGTGCCAGCAGCTTAGACATTTCAGAAGATAGCAATCAGCCCCAGCATTTT.

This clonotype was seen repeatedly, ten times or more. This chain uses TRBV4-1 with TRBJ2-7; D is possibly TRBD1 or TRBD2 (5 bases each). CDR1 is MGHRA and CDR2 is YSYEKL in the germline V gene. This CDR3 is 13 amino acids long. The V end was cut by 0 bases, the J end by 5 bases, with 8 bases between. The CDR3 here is CASSQDWGNEQYV. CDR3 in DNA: TGCGCCAGCAGCCAAGATTGGGGGAACGAGCAGTACGTC.

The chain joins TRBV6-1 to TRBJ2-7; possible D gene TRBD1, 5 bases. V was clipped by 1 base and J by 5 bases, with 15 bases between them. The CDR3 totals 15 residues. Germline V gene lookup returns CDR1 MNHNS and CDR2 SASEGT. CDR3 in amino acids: CASSEVIGAPHEQYV. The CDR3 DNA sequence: TGTGCCAGCAGTGAAGTCATAGGGGCCCCCCACGAGCAGTACGTC.

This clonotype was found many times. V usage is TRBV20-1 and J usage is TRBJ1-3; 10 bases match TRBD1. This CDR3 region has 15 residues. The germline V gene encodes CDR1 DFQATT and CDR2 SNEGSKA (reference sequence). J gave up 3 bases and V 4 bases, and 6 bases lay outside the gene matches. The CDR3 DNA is TGCAGTGCTAAACCCGGGACAGGGGTTGGAAACACCATATATTTT. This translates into CSAKPGTGVGNTIYF.

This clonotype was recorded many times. In DNA form, the CDR3 reads TGCAGTGCTAGACAGGGGGTTACCACTGAAGCTTTCTTT. Translating gives CSARQGVTTEAFF. The chain couples TRBV20-1 to TRBJ1-1; TRBD1 matches at 7 bases. V shed 2 bases and J 4 bases; nucleotides not matched to a gene: 4. Per the germline V gene, CDR1 is DFQATT and CDR2 is SNEGSKA (reference sequence). The CDR3 totals 13 residues.

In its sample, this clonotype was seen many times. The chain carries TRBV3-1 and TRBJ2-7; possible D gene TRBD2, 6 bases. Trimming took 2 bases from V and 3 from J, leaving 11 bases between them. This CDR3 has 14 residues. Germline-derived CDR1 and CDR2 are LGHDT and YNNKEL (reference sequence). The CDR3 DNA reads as TGTGCCAGCAGCCAACGCGGGACGAACTACGAGCAGTACGTC. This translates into CASSQRGTNYEQYV.

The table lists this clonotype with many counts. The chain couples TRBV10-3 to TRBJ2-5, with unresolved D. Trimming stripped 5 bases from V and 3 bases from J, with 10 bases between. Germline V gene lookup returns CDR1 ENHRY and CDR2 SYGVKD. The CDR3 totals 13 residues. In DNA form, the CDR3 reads TGTGCCATCAGTCCGGGTACTGAAGAGACCCAGTACTTC. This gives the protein CAISPGTEETQYF.

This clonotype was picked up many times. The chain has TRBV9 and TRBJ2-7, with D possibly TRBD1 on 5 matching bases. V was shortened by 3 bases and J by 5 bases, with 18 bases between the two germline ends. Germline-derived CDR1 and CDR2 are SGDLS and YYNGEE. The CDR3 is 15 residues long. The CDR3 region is CASSAGQFNINEQYF. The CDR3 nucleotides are TGTGCCAGCAGCGCTGGACAATTTAATATCAACGAGCAGTACTTC.

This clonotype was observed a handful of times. The CDR3 nucleotides read TGTGCCAGCAGTCAACATGGACAGGCGAGCTACGAGCAGTACGTC. This codes for CASSQHGQASYEQYV. The chain couples TRBV14 to TRBJ2-7, with TRBD1 matching over 7 bases. Germline V CDR1 and CDR2: SGHDN, FVKESK. This CDR3 contains 15 residues. V gave up 6 bases and J gave up 3 bases; unmatched junction bases: 11.

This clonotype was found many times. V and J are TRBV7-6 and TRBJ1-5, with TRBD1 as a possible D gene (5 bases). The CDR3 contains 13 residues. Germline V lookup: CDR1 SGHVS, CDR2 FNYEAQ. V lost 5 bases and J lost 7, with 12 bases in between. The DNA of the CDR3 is TGTGCCAGCAGCCCTGGAAGGGACCAGCCCCAGCATTTT. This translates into CASSPGRDQPQHF.

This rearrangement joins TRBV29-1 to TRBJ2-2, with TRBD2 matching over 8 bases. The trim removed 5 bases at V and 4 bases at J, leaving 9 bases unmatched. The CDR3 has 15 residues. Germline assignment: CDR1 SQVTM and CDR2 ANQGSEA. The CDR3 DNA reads TGCAGCGTTACGGTCGGGAGCGGGAGCACCGGGGAGCTGTTTTTT. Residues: CSVTVGSGSTGELFF.

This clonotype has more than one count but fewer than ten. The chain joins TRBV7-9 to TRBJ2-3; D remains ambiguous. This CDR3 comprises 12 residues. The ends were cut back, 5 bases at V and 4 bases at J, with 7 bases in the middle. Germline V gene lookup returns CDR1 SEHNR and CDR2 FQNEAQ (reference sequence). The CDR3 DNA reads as TGTGCCAGCAGCACCGTGTCAGATACGCAGTATTTT. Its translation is CASSTVSDTQYF.

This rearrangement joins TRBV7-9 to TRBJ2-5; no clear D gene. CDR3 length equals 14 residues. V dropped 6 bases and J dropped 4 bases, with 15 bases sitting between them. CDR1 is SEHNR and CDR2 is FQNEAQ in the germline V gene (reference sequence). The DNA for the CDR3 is TGTGCCAGCAGTACTGGTGGTTTCCTAGAGACCCAGTACTTC. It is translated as CASSTGGFLETQYF.

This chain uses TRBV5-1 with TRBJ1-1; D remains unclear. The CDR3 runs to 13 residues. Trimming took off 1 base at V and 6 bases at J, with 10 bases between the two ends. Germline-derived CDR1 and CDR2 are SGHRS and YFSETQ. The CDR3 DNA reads TGCGCCAGCAGCTTGTCTCAGACTGCTGAAGCTTTCTTT. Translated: CASSLSQTAEAFF. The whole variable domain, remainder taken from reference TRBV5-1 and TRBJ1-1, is KAGVTQTPRYLIKTRGQQVTLSCSPISGHRSVSWYQQTPGQGLQFLFEYFSETQRNKGNFPGRFSGRQFSNSRSEMNVSTLELGDSALYLCASSLSQTAEAFFGQGTRLTVV.

The CDR3: CSATGTVNEKLFF. CDR3 nucleotide sequence: TGCAGTGCAACCGGGACAGTTAATGAAAAACTGTTTTTT. The chain employs TRBV20-1 and TRBJ1-4; 7 bases match TRBD1. This CDR3 is built from 13 residues. Germline CDR1 and CDR2: DFQATT and SNEGSKA (reference sequence). Trimming took 6 bases from V and 4 from J; bases not matched to a gene: 5.

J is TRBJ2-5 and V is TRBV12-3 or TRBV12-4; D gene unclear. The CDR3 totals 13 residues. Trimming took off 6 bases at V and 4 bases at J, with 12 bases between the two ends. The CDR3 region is CASSPTPPETQYF. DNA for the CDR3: TGTGCCAGCAGCCCGACCCCCCCAGAGACCCAGTACTTC.

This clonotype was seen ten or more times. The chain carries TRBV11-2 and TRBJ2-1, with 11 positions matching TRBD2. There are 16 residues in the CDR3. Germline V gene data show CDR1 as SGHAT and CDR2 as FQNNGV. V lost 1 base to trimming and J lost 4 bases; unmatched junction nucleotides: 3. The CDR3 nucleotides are TGTGCCAGCAGCTTAGGACTAGCGGGGAGATACAATGAGCAGTTCTTC. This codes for CASSLGLAGRYNEQFF.

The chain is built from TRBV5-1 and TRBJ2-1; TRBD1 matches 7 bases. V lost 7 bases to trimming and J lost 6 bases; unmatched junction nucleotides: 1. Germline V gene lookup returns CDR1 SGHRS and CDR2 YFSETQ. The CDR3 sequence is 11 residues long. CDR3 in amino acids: CASHRGNEQFF. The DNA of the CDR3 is TGCGCCAGCCACAGGGGCAATGAGCAGTTCTTC. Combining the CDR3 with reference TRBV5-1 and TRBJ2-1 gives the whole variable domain KAGVTQTPRYLIKTRGQQVTLSCSPISGHRSVSWYQQTPGQGLQFLFEYFSETQRNKGNFPGRFSGRQFSNSRSEMNVSTLELGDSALYLCASHRGNEQFFGPGTRLTVL.

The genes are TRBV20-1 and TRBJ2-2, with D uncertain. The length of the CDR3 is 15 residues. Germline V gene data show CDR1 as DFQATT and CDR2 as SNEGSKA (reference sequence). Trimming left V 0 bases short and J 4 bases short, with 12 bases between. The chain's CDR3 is CSAREPVSPTGELFF. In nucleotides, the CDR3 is TGCAGTGCTAGAGAGCCGGTTTCTCCCACCGGGGAGCTGTTTTTT.

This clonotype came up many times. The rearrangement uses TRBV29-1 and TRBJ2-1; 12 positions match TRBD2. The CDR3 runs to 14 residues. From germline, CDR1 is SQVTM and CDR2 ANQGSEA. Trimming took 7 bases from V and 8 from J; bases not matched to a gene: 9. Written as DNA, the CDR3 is TGCAGCGCGTCCGGGACTAGCGGGTTCTATGAGCAGTTCTTC. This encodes CSASGTSGFYEQFF.

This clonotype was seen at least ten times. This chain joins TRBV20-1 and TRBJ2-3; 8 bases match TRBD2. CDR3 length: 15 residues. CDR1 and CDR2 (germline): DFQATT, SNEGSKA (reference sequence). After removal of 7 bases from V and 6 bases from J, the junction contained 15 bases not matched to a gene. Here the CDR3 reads CSVPHLSGRSDTQYF. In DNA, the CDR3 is TGCAGTGTCCCCCACCTGAGCGGGAGATCGGATACGCAGTATTTT.